One sample yielded the 25 T cell receptor beta chains listed below, sequenced in a study of blood T cell repertoires in COVID-19. The data were produced by immunoSEQ multiplex PCR, yet TCRdb's version contains in-frame clones alone and is incomplete. The sample has around 320,000 clones; 75% to 90% are singletons. Sequencing was carried out using peripheral blood. The receptors were sampled from a man between 18 and 35 years old with active or convalescent COVID-19.

The CDR3 DNA follows: TGTGCCAGCAGCCAAGAATGGGGGACTAGTGGCACTGAAGCTTTCTTT. Amino acid sequence: CASSQEWGTSGTEAFF. The chain carries TRBV3-1 (or the pseudogene TRBV3-2) and TRBJ1-1; a possible D gene is TRBD1 (5 bases). Germline loops: CDR1 LGHDT, CDR2 YNNKEL (reference sequence). The CDR3 contains 16 residues. Trimming pared 0 bases from V and 4 bases from J, leaving 15 bases between.

The chain joins TRBV4-1 to TRBJ1-4; D remains unclear. CDR1 is MGHRA, CDR2 YSYEKL, per germline. V was shortened by 0 bases and J by 4 bases, with 12 bases between the two germline ends. This CDR3 is built from 16 residues. CDR3 DNA: TGCGCCAGCAGCCAAGATTCTAGCAGTCTTAATGAAAAACTGTTTTTT. Translation: CASSQDSSSLNEKLFF.

V gene TRBV5-1 combines with J gene TRBJ1-6; 7 bases fit TRBD1. The length of the CDR3 is 14 residues. CDR1 and CDR2 from the germline V gene are SGHRS and YFSETQ. Losses at the gene ends were 4 bases for V and 4 bases for J; bases not matched to a gene: 2. CDR3: CASSQGQYNSPLHF. CDR3 nucleotides: TGCGCCAGCAGCCAGGGACAGTATAATTCACCCCTCCACTTT.

This clone was seen a single time. The J gene is TRBJ1-1, the V gene TRBV10-2, with 9 positions matching TRBD1. Germline CDR1 WSHSY, CDR2 SAAADI. V lost 3 bases to trimming and J lost 5 bases; unmatched junction nucleotides: 7. The CDR3 spans 15 residues. The CDR3 region has the DNA TGCGCCAGCAGTGAACCGGGACAGGGAAGGACTGAAGCTTTCTTT. Protein: CASSEPGQGRTEAFF.

The V gene is TRBV10-3, the J gene TRBJ2-7; 11 bases are a match to TRBD2. Germline assignment: CDR1 ENHRY and CDR2 SYGVKD. Trimming cost V 5 bases and J 1 base; bases outside gene matches: 13. This CDR3 is built from 18 residues. In nucleotides, the CDR3 is TGTGCCATCAGTTACAAACTAGCGGGAGCCCACGGGTCCTACGAGCAGTACTTC. It yields the protein CAISYKLAGAHGSYEQYF.

The V call is TRBV6-5, the J call TRBJ2-7, with TRBD1 matching 12 bases. The junction had 8 bases not matched to a gene; V was cut back by 5 bases and J by 6 bases. The germline CDR1 and CDR2 sequences are MNHEY and SVGAGI. This CDR3 is built from 15 residues. The CDR3 coding sequence is TGTGCCAGCAGTAGTCCGGGACAGGGGGCCCGCGAGCAGTACTTC. Protein sequence: CASSSPGQGAREQYF.

This clone occurred a few times. The chain combines TRBV19 with TRBJ2-7; TRBD2 aligns across 9 bases. Germline lookup yields CDR1 LNHDA and CDR2 SQIVND (reference sequence). This CDR3 spans 16 amino acids. J was trimmed by 5 bases and V by 6 bases; bases with no gene match: 14. CDR3 in DNA: TGTGCCAGTAGGAGGACTAGCGAGTACCCCTGGGACGAGCAGTACTTC. It translates to CASRRTSEYPWDEQYF.

This chain connects TRBV7-6 to TRBJ2-1; 9 nucleotides agree with TRBD2. The CDR3 has 14 residues. Germline V gene lookup returns CDR1 SGHVS and CDR2 FNYEAQ. V was clipped by 3 bases and J by 6 bases; unmatched bases: 3. CDR3 region: CASSFLSGSNEQFF. CDR3 DNA sequence: TGTGCCAGCAGCTTTCTTAGCGGGAGCAATGAGCAGTTCTTC.

V is TRBV3-1 (or the pseudogene TRBV3-2) and J is TRBJ2-7, with 7 nucleotides matching TRBD2. Per germline, CDR1 LGHDT and CDR2 YNNKEL (reference sequence). V was clipped by 6 bases and J by 3 bases; unmatched bases: 5. The length of the CDR3 is 13 residues. In DNA, the CDR3 is TGTGCCAGCAGTCTGGGACTATACTACGAGCAGTACTTC. This encodes CASSLGLYYEQYF.

The rearrangement links TRBV5-1 to TRBJ2-3; a possible D gene is TRBD2 (6 bases). This CDR3 comprises 16 residues. Germline V gives CDR1 SGHRS, CDR2 YFSETQ. The ends were cut back, 7 bases at V and 2 bases at J, with 20 bases in the middle. As DNA, the CDR3 is TGCGCCAGCTCAATCCTCTTAGCGGCACCCACAGATACGCAGTATTTT. Translating it yields CASSILLAAPTDTQYF.

This CDR3 is CASSFHRVTGANVLTF. DNA for the CDR3: TGTGCCAGTAGTTTCCATCGGGTCACTGGGGCCAACGTCCTGACTTTC. J is TRBJ2-6 and V is TRBV19; D gene unclear. Trimming removed 5 bases at V and 2 bases at J, with 13 bases between. The CDR3 sequence is 16 residues long. Germline V lookup: CDR1 LNHDA, CDR2 SQIVND (reference sequence).

The chain joins TRBV7-9 to TRBJ1-4; D remains ambiguous. Trimming took 4 bases from V and 4 from J, leaving 10 bases between them. The CDR3 covers 14 residues. Germline values: CDR1 SEHNR, CDR2 FQNEAQ (reference sequence). CDR3 bases: TGTGCCAGCAGCTCCAGGAACCATAATGAAAAACTGTTTTTT. Translation gives CASSSRNHNEKLFF. The whole variable domain, filled in from reference TRBV7-9 and TRBJ1-4, reads DTGVSQNPRHKITKRGQNVTFRCDPISEHNRLYWYRQTLGQGPEFLTYFQNEAQLEKSRLLSDRFSAERPKGSFSTLEIQRTEQGDSAMYLCASSSRNHNEKLFFGSGTQLSVL.

This clone occurred once. The chain couples TRBV24-1 to TRBJ1-3, with 8 positions matching TRBD1. The CDR3 runs to 15 residues. The J segment lost 5 bases and the V segment lost 3 bases, leaving 5 bases of the junction unmatched. Germline V gene sequence: CDR1 KGHDR, CDR2 SFDVKD. In nucleotides, the CDR3 is TGTGCCACCAGTGATAAGGACAGGGTGAGAAACACCATATATTTT. Amino acid sequence: CATSDKDRVRNTIYF.

The chain employs TRBV6-2 or TRBV6-3 and TRBJ1-6, with TRBD1 matching 8 bases. Per germline, CDR1 MNHEY and CDR2 SVGEGT. The junction had 9 bases not matched to a gene; V was cut back by 5 bases and J by 9 bases. There are 15 residues in the CDR3. Written as DNA, the CDR3 is TGTGCCAGCAGTAAACTGGACAGGGCCGGTTCACCCCTCCACTTT. Encoded protein: CASSKLDRAGSPLHF.

The chain has TRBV9 and TRBJ2-3, with TRBD2 identical over 16 bases. Per germline, CDR1 SGDLS and CDR2 YYNGEE. V lost 3 bases to trimming and J lost 4 bases; unmatched junction nucleotides: 17. CDR3 size: 21 residues. The CDR3 spells CASSDLDTGTSGGAPPDTQYF. The CDR3 bases are TGTGCCAGCAGCGACTTGGACACCGGGACTAGCGGGGGGGCCCCCCCAGATACGCAGTATTTT. The full variable domain, its missing parts supplied by reference TRBV9 and TRBJ2-3, is DSGVTQTPKHLITATGQRVTLRCSPRSGDLSVYWYQQSLDQGLQFLIQYYNGEERAKGNILERFSAQQFPDLHSELNLSSLELGDSALYFCASSDLDTGTSGGAPPDTQYFGPGTRLTVL.

V gene TRBV12-5 combines with J gene TRBJ1-2; D perhaps matches TRBD1 (5 bases). V shed 1 base and J shed 6 bases, with 12 bases lying between them. CDR3 length equals 14 residues. Germline loops: CDR1 LGHNT, CDR2 FRNRAP. CDR3 coding DNA: TGTGCTAGTGGTTTGGGTGGGACTTTGGATGGCTACACCTTC. The encoded protein is CASGLGGTLDGYTF.

This clone has more than one count but fewer than ten. The genes are TRBV5-1 and TRBJ1-1; 7 bases fit TRBD1. CDR1 SGHRS and CDR2 YFSETQ come from the germline V gene. The CDR3 contains 14 residues. The J segment lost 1 base and the V segment lost 3 bases, leaving 3 bases of the junction unmatched. For the CDR3, the DNA is TGCGCCAGCAGCTGGGGGACAGCGAACACTGAAGCTTTCTTT. Translated: CASSWGTANTEAFF. The full variable domain, rest sourced from reference TRBV5-1 and TRBJ1-1, is KAGVTQTPRYLIKTRGQQVTLSCSPISGHRSVSWYQQTPGQGLQFLFEYFSETQRNKGNFPGRFSGRQFSNSRSEMNVSTLELGDSALYLCASSWGTANTEAFFGQGTRLTVV.

The rearrangement links TRBV5-5 to TRBJ1-3, with TRBD1 identical over 7 bases. The V and J ends lost 6 bases and 0 bases, in that order; junction bases with no gene match: 6. Germline V lookup: CDR1 SGHKS, CDR2 YYEKEE (reference sequence). The CDR3 runs 15 residues. The CDR3 DNA is TGTGCCAGCACCGAACACAGGGGCTCTGGAAACACCATATATTTT. Residues: CASTEHRGSGNTIYF.

The chain employs TRBV18 and TRBJ1-4; possibly TRBD1 for D (5 bases). The CDR3 contains 14 residues. With 4 bases removed from V and 4 bases from J, the gap between germline ends came to 10 bases. Per germline, CDR1 KGHSH and CDR2 LQKENI. The CDR3 DNA reads TGTGCCAGCTCACATACAGGATTTAATGAAAAACTGTTTTTT. Amino acid sequence: CASSHTGFNEKLFF.

The J gene is TRBJ2-3, the V gene TRBV5-8; 7 positions agree with TRBD1. Germline CDR1 is SGHTS and CDR2 is YDEGEE. V shed 0 bases, J shed 3 bases, and the junction held 7 bases outside the gene matches. The CDR3 covers 16 residues. This chain's CDR3 is CASSLADRRSTDTQYF. The DNA for the CDR3 is TGTGCCAGCAGCTTGGCGGACAGGAGATCAACAGATACGCAGTATTTT.

This clone was seen just once. The chain employs TRBV15 and TRBJ2-5, with D possibly being TRBD1 (6 bases). The CDR3 runs 15 residues. V lost 0 bases and J lost 2, with 10 bases in between. CDR1 is LNHNV, CDR2 YYDKDF, per germline (reference sequence). The CDR3 DNA reads TGTGCCACCAGCAGAGATCCAGGGGTGCAAGAGACCCAGTACTTC. It encodes CATSRDPGVQETQYF.

The CDR3 region is CASSLSGLTYEQYF. The CDR3 DNA reads as TGTGCCAGCAGTTTATCTGGGCTCACCTACGAGCAGTACTTC. The chain carries TRBV27 and TRBJ2-7; no clear D. Trimming shortened V by 0 bases and J by 2 bases, and 8 bases separated the two germline ends. Germline V gene sequence: CDR1 MNHEY, CDR2 SMNVEV (reference sequence). The CDR3 length is 14 residues.

V and J are TRBV27 and TRBJ2-3; D perhaps matches TRBD1 (5 bases). The CDR3 sequence is 15 residues long. V was pared by 5 bases and J by 2 bases, with 14 bases between. In germline, CDR1 is MNHEY, CDR2 SMNVEV (reference sequence). The CDR3 loop reads CASSPWGGYTDTQYF. As DNA, the CDR3 is TGTGCCAGCAGTCCCTGGGGCGGTTACACAGATACGCAGTATTTT.

The V and J genes are TRBV5-1 and TRBJ2-5, with TRBD2 matching over 7 bases. J gave up 0 bases and V 4 bases, and 12 bases lay outside the gene matches. The CDR3 spans 17 residues. The germline gives CDR1 SGHRS, CDR2 YFSETQ. The chain's CDR3 is CASSPRGGMGYQETQYF. CDR3 DNA sequence: TGCGCCAGCAGCCCGCGCGGGGGAATGGGGTACCAAGAGACCCAGTACTTC.

This chain links TRBV5-4 with TRBJ2-7; tentative D call: TRBD1 (5 bases). There are 14 residues in the CDR3. The V and J ends lost 0 bases and 6 bases respectively, with 13 bases between them. Germline-derived CDR1 and CDR2 are SGHNT and YYREEE (reference sequence). CDR3 in amino acids: CASSLVGVLGEQYF. CDR3 nucleotides: TGTGCCAGCAGCTTGGTAGGGGTGCTCGGCGAGCAGTACTTC.